This is a list of T cell receptor beta chains from one sample in a study of PD-L1 blockade in urothelial cancer. Sequenced by immunoSEQ multiplex PCR; TCRdb stores in-frame clones only, minus some. This table has roughly 50,000 clones, roughly 80% appearing once. Here the sequenced sample was PBMCs, taken around atezolizumab (anti-PD-L1) treatment. These receptors all stem from a man in his 70s with urothelial cancer. Both conserved end residues are part of each CDR3. The D gene is left open where the match is weak. Clone size is given for some rows only: seen once, a few or many times, or a class if the clone is expanded.

size: NA; V: TRBV4-1; D: NA; J: TRBJ1-2; CDR3: CASSQTQGSDYGYTF; DNA: TGCGCCAGCAGTCAGACTCAGGGTTCAGACTATGGCTACACCTTC
size: once; V: TRBV5-1; D: NA; J: TRBJ2-5; CDR3: CASRAGDISQETQYF; DNA: TGCGCCAGCCGGGCGGGGGACATCAGCCAAGAGACCCAGTACTTC
size: many; V: TRBV7-9; D: NA; J: TRBJ1-3; CDR3: CASSLESPGNGNTIYF; DNA: TGTGCCAGCAGCTTAGAGAGCCCGGGGAATGGAAACACCATATATTTT
size: NA; V: TRBV10-2; D: TRBD1; J: TRBJ1-5; CDR3: CASSWARGLTEESNQPQHF; DNA: TGCGCCAGCAGTTGGGCCAGGGGGCTTACTGAGGAAAGCAATCAGCCCCAGCATTTT
size: few; V: TRBV13; D: TRBD1; J: TRBJ2-2; CDR3: CASSLQDRVGELFF; DNA: TGTGCCAGCAGCTTACAGGACAGGGTAGGGGAGCTGTTTTTT
size: NA; V: TRBV18; D: NA; J: TRBJ2-3; CDR3: CASSLGSTDTQYF; DNA: TGTGCCAGCTCACTCGGGAGCACAGATACGCAGTATTTT
size: NA; V: TRBV7-9; D: TRBD1; J: TRBJ1-1; CDR3: CASSSGTGTEAFF; DNA: TGTGCCAGCAGCTCGGGGACAGGGACTGAAGCTTTCTTT
size: NA; V: TRBV6-1; D: NA; J: TRBJ2-5; CDR3: CASSEALRAETQYF; DNA: TGTGCCAGCAGTGAAGCCCTGCGTGCAGAGACCCAGTACTTC
size: NA; V: TRBV29-1; D: TRBD1; J: TRBJ1-2; CDR3: CSVSDRGYASYGYTF; DNA: TGCAGCGTTTCAGACAGGGGATACGCCTCCTATGGCTACACCTTC
size: NA; V: TRBV2; D: TRBD2; J: TRBJ2-7; CDR3: CASQLAGGYEQYF; DNA: TGTGCCAGTCAACTAGCGGGAGGATACGAGCAGTACTTC
size: NA; V: TRBV10-2; D: TRBD2; J: TRBJ2-3; CDR3: CASSEALAGGSDTQYF; DNA: TGCGCCAGCAGTGAGGCGCTAGCGGGAGGATCAGATACGCAGTATTTT
size: NA; V: TRBV7-9; D: TRBD2; J: TRBJ2-2; CDR3: CASSTRTSANTGELFF; DNA: TGTGCCAGCAGCACCCGGACTAGCGCGAACACCGGGGAGCTGTTTTTT
size: many; V: TRBV13; D: TRBD2; J: TRBJ2-7; CDR3: CASSLEGGRIDEQYF; DNA: TGTGCCAGCAGCTTAGAGGGCGGGAGGATCGACGAGCAGTACTTC
size: NA; V: TRBV30; D: NA; J: TRBJ2-1; CDR3: CAWSVWEAGNEQFF; DNA: TGTGCCTGGAGCGTGTGGGAGGCTGGTAATGAGCAGTTCTTC
size: NA; V: TRBV29-1; D: TRBD1; J: TRBJ2-3; CDR3: CSEWTGGELDTQYF; DNA: TGCAGCGAGTGGACAGGGGGCGAATTAGATACGCAGTATTTT
size: few; V: TRBV4-1; D: TRBD1; J: TRBJ2-7; CDR3: CASSPSWDRGYEQYF; DNA: TGCGCCAGCAGCCCGTCATGGGACAGGGGCTACGAGCAGTACTTC
size: NA; V: TRBV28; D: TRBD1; J: TRBJ2-1; CDR3: CASNRGTGVYNEQFF; DNA: TGTGCCAGCAATCGGGGGACAGGGGTATACAATGAGCAGTTCTTC
size: NA; V: TRBV2; D: TRBD1; J: TRBJ2-3; CDR3: CASSVTGAADTQYF; DNA: TGTGCCAGCAGTGTAACAGGGGCGGCAGATACGCAGTATTTT
size: NA; V: TRBV19; D: NA; J: TRBJ2-2; CDR3: CASSIVGDYTGELFF; DNA: TGTGCCAGTAGTATAGTTGGGGACTACACCGGGGAGCTGTTTTTT
size: NA; V: TRBV28; D: NA; J: TRBJ1-1; CDR3: CASSLSDLGGTEAFF; DNA: TGTGCCAGCAGTTTATCAGACCTGGGGGGCACTGAAGCTTTCTTT
size: NA; V: TRBV5-4; D: NA; J: TRBJ2-3; CDR3: CASSLELYTQYF; DNA: TGTGCCAGCAGCTTGGAGCTTTATACGCAGTATTTT
size: NA; V: TRBV6-5; D: NA; J: TRBJ2-7; CDR3: CASSSIQGPSSYEQYF; DNA: TGTGCCAGCAGTTCCATACAGGGCCCGAGCTCCTACGAGCAGTACTTC
size: few; V: TRBV28; D: NA; J: TRBJ1-2; CDR3: CASSDIYGYTF; DNA: TGTGCCAGCAGCGACATCTATGGCTACACCTTC
size: NA; V: TRBV2; D: NA; J: TRBJ2-7; CDR3: CASSGQIPYEQYF; DNA: TGTGCCAGCAGTGGACAGATCCCCTACGAGCAGTACTTC
size: NA; V: TRBV7-9; D: TRBD1; J: TRBJ1-2; CDR3: CASSPPGTGTYGYTF; DNA: TGTGCCAGCAGCCCGCCTGGGACAGGGACCTATGGCTACACCTTC
size: NA; V: TRBV7-9; D: NA; J: TRBJ2-7; CDR3: CASSLTADEQYF; DNA: TGTGCCAGCAGCTTAACAGCGGACGAGCAGTACTTC
size: NA; V: TRBV5-1; D: NA; J: TRBJ2-1; CDR3: CASSLGGTLEQFF; DNA: TGCGCCAGCAGCTTGGGGGGGACTCTTGAGCAGTTCTTC
size: NA; V: TRBV5-8; D: TRBD1; J: TRBJ2-6; CDR3: CASSLGQGNSGANVLTF; DNA: TGTGCCAGCAGCCTGGGACAGGGAAATTCTGGGGCCAACGTCCTGACTTTC
size: NA; V: TRBV5-1; D: TRBD1; J: TRBJ2-7; CDR3: CASSLGGIQGEQYF; DNA: TGCGCCAGCAGCTTGGGGGGGATACAGGGGGAGCAGTACTTC
size: NA; V: TRBV19; D: NA; J: TRBJ2-3; CDR3: CATSQGSADTQYF; DNA: TGTGCCACCTCGCAGGGGTCCGCAGATACGCAGTATTTT
size: NA; V: TRBV28; D: NA; J: TRBJ2-7; CDR3: CASAHSSLRISSEQYF; DNA: TGTGCCAGCGCCCACAGCAGTTTAAGAATCTCGTCCGAGCAGTACTTC
size: NA; V: TRBV20-1; D: NA; J: TRBJ1-2; CDR3: CSARTEGYTF; DNA: TGCAGTGCTAGGACAGAAGGCTACACCTTC
size: NA; V: TRBV18; D: NA; J: TRBJ2-6; CDR3: CASSPRSARSGANVLTF; DNA: TGTGCCAGCTCACCACGGTCAGCGCGCTCTGGGGCCAACGTCCTGACTTTC
size: NA; V: TRBV5-1; D: TRBD2; J: TRBJ2-7; CDR3: CASRAPSGKYEQYF; DNA: TGCGCCAGCAGAGCCCCTAGCGGGAAATACGAGCAGTACTTC
size: NA; V: TRBV30; D: NA; J: TRBJ2-2; CDR3: CAWNLVTGELFF; DNA: TGTGCCTGGAATTTAGTCACCGGGGAGCTGTTTTTT
size: NA; V: TRBV2; D: NA; J: TRBJ1-1; CDR3: CASSEASENTEAFF; DNA: TGTGCCAGCAGTGAAGCTAGCGAGAACACTGAAGCTTTCTTT
size: NA; V: TRBV6-4; D: TRBD2; J: TRBJ2-1; CDR3: CASSDLGLGTSEQFF; DNA: TGTGCCAGCAGTGATCTGGGACTAGGAACTAGTGAGCAGTTCTTC
size: NA; V: TRBV4-2; D: TRBD2; J: TRBJ2-3; CDR3: CASSQDFATSGTLNTDTQYF; DNA: TGTGCCAGCAGCCAAGACTTTGCCACTAGCGGGACGTTGAACACAGATACGCAGTATTTT
size: few; V: TRBV28; D: NA; J: TRBJ2-7; CDR3: CASTLAGTPYEQYF; DNA: TGTGCCAGCACTCTGGCGGGCACCCCCTACGAGCAGTACTTC
size: NA; V: TRBV5-1; D: TRBD1; J: TRBJ1-2; CDR3: CASSLGQGNYGYTF; DNA: TGCGCCAGCAGCTTGGGACAGGGGAACTATGGCTACACCTTC
size: NA; V: TRBV19; D: TRBD1; J: TRBJ2-5; CDR3: CASALLGTGVQETQYF; DNA: TGTGCCAGTGCCTTATTGGGGACAGGGGTCCAAGAGACCCAGTACTTC
size: once; V: TRBV28; D: NA; J: TRBJ2-7; CDR3: CASSSRGSFYEQYF; DNA: TGTGCCAGCAGTTCGCGCGGGTCGTTTTACGAGCAGTACTTC
size: NA; V: TRBV25-1; D: NA; J: TRBJ2-2; CDR3: CASSESFTENTGELFF; DNA: TGTGCCAGCAGTGAATCTTTCACAGAGAACACCGGGGAGCTGTTTTTT